Listed below are T cell receptor beta chains from one sample, sequenced in a study of cytomegalovirus exposure and HLA in healthy donors. The assay was immunoSEQ multiplex PCR, and TCRdb's table has in-frame clones only and misses some. Among under 45,000 clones, approximately 80% were seen once, and the ten largest hold approximately 5.6%. The sample was PBMCs. Receptors originate from a male donor in good health and CMV-seronegative. Each CDR3 is given with its conserved first and last residue. Fields, in order: V gene, D gene, clone size, J gene, CDR3 protein, CDR3 DNA. A D gene is named only where the DNA matches it firmly. Where a row states a size, it is once, few, many or the class of an expanded clone; other rows omit it.

>TRBV7-3|NA|NA|TRBJ1-1
CASSLTSSSPEAFF
TGTGCCAGCAGCTTGACATCGTCTTCGCCTGAAGCTTTCTTT
>TRBV5-6|TRBD1|NA|TRBJ2-7
CASSWDRIPYEQYF
TGTGCCAGCAGCTGGGACAGGATACCCTACGAGCAGTACTTC
>TRBV9|TRBD1|once|TRBJ2-2
CASTTTGTGIGELFF
TGTGCCAGCACCACAACCGGGACAGGGATTGGGGAGCTGTTTTTT
>TRBV5-1|TRBD2|NA|TRBJ2-2
CASSSYTGLAGDTGELFF
TGCGCCAGCAGCTCGTACACTGGACTAGCGGGCGACACCGGGGAGCTGTTTTTT
>TRBV7-6|NA|few|TRBJ1-1
CASSSSPASTEAFF
TGTGCCAGCAGCTCCAGTCCAGCGAGCACTGAAGCTTTCTTT
>TRBV29-1|TRBD1|NA|TRBJ2-7
CSVEKGAGEQYF
TGCAGCGTTGAAAAGGGGGCCGGCGAGCAGTACTTC
>TRBV4-2|TRBD1|NA|TRBJ1-1
CASSQFDREVRTEAFF
TGTGCCAGCAGCCAGTTCGACAGGGAGGTAAGGACTGAAGCTTTCTTT
>TRBV19|NA|once|TRBJ2-2
CASSIGARTGELFF
TGTGCCAGTAGTATAGGGGCCCGCACCGGGGAGCTGTTTTTT
>TRBV6-5|NA|NA|TRBJ1-1
CASRVRGGTEAFF
TGTGCCAGCAGGGTCAGGGGTGGCACTGAAGCTTTCTTT
>TRBV7-2|NA|once|TRBJ1-5
CASSPSPFNQPQHF
TGTGCCAGCAGCCCATCCCCATTCAATCAGCCCCAGCATTTT
>TRBV11-2|NA|few|TRBJ1-1
CASSLDLHTEAFF
TGTGCCAGCAGCTTAGATCTCCACACTGAAGCTTTCTTT
>TRBV5-1|TRBD1|once|TRBJ1-5
CASSPQGDTNQPQHF
TGCGCCAGCAGCCCTCAGGGGGACACCAATCAGCCCCAGCATTTT
>TRBV4-1|NA|NA|TRBJ1-1
CASSQWGGLNTEAFF
TGCGCCAGCAGCCAATGGGGGGGACTGAACACTGAAGCTTTCTTT
>TRBV11-1|TRBD1|NA|TRBJ1-2
CASSFNLGQTGYTF
TGTGCCAGCAGCTTTAATCTGGGACAGACGGGCTACACCTTC
>TRBV7-3|TRBD2|NA|TRBJ2-3
CASSLMASGATDTQYF
TGTGCCAGCAGCTTAATGGCTAGCGGGGCCACAGATACGCAGTATTTT
>TRBV7-2|TRBD2|NA|TRBJ2-1
CASSTETSGIYNEQFF
TGTGCCAGCAGCACCGAGACTAGCGGGATCTACAATGAGCAGTTCTTC
>TRBV6-6|TRBD2|NA|TRBJ2-7
CASSHFGTSGSYEQYF
TGTGCCAGCAGTCACTTCGGGACTAGCGGCTCCTACGAGCAGTACTTC
>TRBV29-1|NA|few|TRBJ1-5
CSVASENQPQHF
TGCAGCGTTGCTTCGGAGAATCAGCCCCAGCATTTT
>TRBV28|TRBD1|NA|TRBJ1-3
CASSLGQDFFSGNTIYF
TGTGCCAGCAGCCTTGGACAGGATTTTTTCTCTGGAAACACCATATATTTT
>TRBV6-4|NA|few|TRBJ2-1
CASSEEDRGGYNEQFF
TGTGCCAGCAGTGAAGAGGACCGAGGGGGTTACAATGAGCAGTTCTTC
>TRBV5-6|NA|NA|TRBJ1-1
CASSYLGEDTEAFF
TGTGCCAGCAGCTACCTGGGAGAGGACACTGAAGCTTTCTTT
>TRBV27|NA|NA|TRBJ1-2
CASGPPRKAPYGYTF
TGTGCCAGCGGCCCCCCGCGGAAGGCTCCTTATGGCTACACCTTC
>TRBV6-5|NA|NA|TRBJ1-6
CASSTLGRNNSPLHF
TGTGCCAGCAGTACACTGGGGCGGAATAATTCACCCCTCCACTTT
>TRBV7-6|TRBD2|NA|TRBJ2-1
CASSLARELAGFEQFF
TGTGCCAGCAGCTTGGCTCGAGAACTAGCGGGGTTCGAGCAGTTCTTC
>TRBV13|TRBD1|NA|TRBJ1-1
CANSSGQGARGTEAFF
TGTGCCAACAGCTCCGGACAGGGGGCGCGGGGGACTGAAGCTTTCTTT
>TRBV18|NA|NA|TRBJ2-1
CASSPSTDSSYNEQFF
TGTGCCAGCTCACCTAGTACGGACAGCTCCTACAATGAGCAGTTCTTC
>TRBV10-3|NA|NA|TRBJ1-5
CAISEGRSQANQPQHF
TGTGCCATCAGTGAAGGCCGGTCACAGGCGAATCAGCCCCAGCATTTT
>TRBV29-1|NA|NA|TRBJ1-2
CSVEEVHNYGYTF
TGCAGCGTTGAAGAGGTACACAACTATGGCTACACCTTC
>TRBV30|TRBD2|NA|TRBJ2-5
CAWSVGTSGGGGKETQYF
TGTGCCTGGAGTGTAGGGACTAGCGGGGGGGGCGGGAAAGAGACCCAGTACTTC
>TRBV30|TRBD1|NA|TRBJ1-1
CAWIPRDRGNTEAFF
TGTGCCTGGATCCCTCGGGACAGGGGGAACACTGAAGCTTTCTTT
>TRBV5-4|TRBD1|few|TRBJ1-2
CASSGADRDYGYTF
TGTGCCAGCAGCGGAGCCGACAGGGACTATGGCTACACCTTC
>TRBV6-1|TRBD2|NA|TRBJ2-5
CASSAGLAGETQYF
TGTGCCAGCAGTGCAGGACTAGCGGGAGAGACCCAGTACTTC
>TRBV2|TRBD2|NA|TRBJ2-3
CASTLAGGTDTQYF
TGTGCCAGCACCTTAGCGGGAGGCACAGATACGCAGTATTTT
>TRBV29-1|TRBD1|NA|TRBJ2-7
CSVEGQGVYEQYF
TGCAGCGTCGAGGGACAGGGGGTCTACGAGCAGTACTTC
>TRBV6-5|TRBD2|NA|TRBJ2-1
CASSLIGTSGSYEQFF
TGTGCCAGCAGTTTGATTGGGACTAGCGGGAGCTATGAGCAGTTCTTC
>TRBV10-3|NA|few|TRBJ1-2
CAISGDNYGYTF
TGTGCCATCAGTGGCGATAACTATGGCTACACCTTC
>TRBV5-1|NA|NA|TRBJ2-1
CASSLSAANEQFF
TGCGCCAGCAGCTTGTCAGCGGCCAATGAGCAGTTCTTC
>TRBV28|NA|NA|TRBJ1-1
CASSSHPGRNTEAFF
TGTGCCAGCAGTTCCCATCCCGGTAGGAACACTGAAGCTTTCTTT
>TRBV4-3|NA|NA|TRBJ2-2
CASSQEGGRVTGELFF
TGCGCCAGCAGCCAAGAGGGTGGGCGGGTCACCGGGGAGCTGTTTTTT
>TRBV11-1|NA|NA|TRBJ1-1
CASSLRTDWGTEAFF
TGTGCCAGCAGCCTTCGGACAGATTGGGGCACTGAAGCTTTCTTT
>TRBV5-1|TRBD2|NA|TRBJ2-7
CASSLASSGSTEQYF
TGCGCCAGCAGCTTGGCCTCTAGCGGGAGTACCGAGCAGTACTTC
>TRBV7-9|TRBD2|NA|TRBJ2-7
CASSLGLAEYHYEQYF
TGTGCCAGCAGCCTCGGACTAGCGGAGTACCACTACGAGCAGTACTTC
>TRBV2|TRBD1|NA|TRBJ1-1
CASRGGTGGGGTEAFF
TGTGCCAGCAGGGGAGGGACAGGGGGCGGGGGCACTGAAGCTTTCTTT
>TRBV27|NA|NA|TRBJ1-2
CASRDRSNYGYTF
TGTGCCAGCCGTGACAGGTCCAACTATGGCTACACCTTC
>TRBV30|TRBD2|NA|TRBJ2-7
CAWSVGPGGGEQYF
TGTGCCTGGAGTGTGGGGCCGGGGGGTGGCGAGCAGTACTTC
>TRBV6-6|NA|NA|TRBJ2-7
CASSYIQGPYEQYF
TGTGCCAGCAGTTACATACAGGGCCCCTACGAGCAGTACTTC
>TRBV5-1|NA|few|TRBJ2-2
CASSLTRENTGELFF
TGCGCCAGCAGCTTAACACGGGAGAACACCGGGGAGCTGTTTTTT
>TRBV19|NA|NA|TRBJ1-5
CASRLSTGTNQPQHF
TGTGCCAGTAGACTTTCGACAGGTACCAATCAGCCCCAGCATTTT
>TRBV29-1|TRBD1|NA|TRBJ1-2
CSVEVTGGLYGYAF
TGCAGCGTTGAAGTGACAGGGGGCCTCTATGGCTACGCCTTC
>TRBV18|TRBD1|NA|TRBJ1-2
CASSPGQEPPYGYTF
TGTGCCAGCTCACCGGGACAGGAGCCTCCCTATGGCTACACCTTC
>TRBV5-6|NA|NA|TRBJ2-7
CASSPAGGGAVSYEQYF
TGTGCCAGCAGCCCGGCTGGTGGGGGGGCCGTCTCCTACGAGCAGTACTTC
>TRBV29-1|NA|few|TRBJ1-1
CSVSRGMNTEAFF
TGCAGCGTGAGCAGGGGAATGAACACTGAAGCTTTCTTT
>TRBV6-5|NA|NA|TRBJ1-2
CASSPGLELYGYTF
TGTGCCAGCAGTCCCGGCCTGGAGCTCTATGGCTACACCTTC